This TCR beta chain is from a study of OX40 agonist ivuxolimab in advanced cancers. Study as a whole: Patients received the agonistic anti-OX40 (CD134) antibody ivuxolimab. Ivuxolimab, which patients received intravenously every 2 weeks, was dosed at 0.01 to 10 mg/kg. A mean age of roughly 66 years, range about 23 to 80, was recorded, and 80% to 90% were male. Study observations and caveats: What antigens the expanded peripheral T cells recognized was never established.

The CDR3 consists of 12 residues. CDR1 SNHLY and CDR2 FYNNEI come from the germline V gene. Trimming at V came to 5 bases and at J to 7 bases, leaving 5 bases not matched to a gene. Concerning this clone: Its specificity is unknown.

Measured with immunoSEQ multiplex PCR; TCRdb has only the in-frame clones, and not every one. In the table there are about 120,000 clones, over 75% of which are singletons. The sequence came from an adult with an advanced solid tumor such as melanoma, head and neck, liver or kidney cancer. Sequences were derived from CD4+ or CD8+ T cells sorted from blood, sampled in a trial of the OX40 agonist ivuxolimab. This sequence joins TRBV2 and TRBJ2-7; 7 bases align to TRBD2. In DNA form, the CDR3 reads TGTGCCAGCAGTTTCACGGGAGGAGAGCAGTACTTC. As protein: CASSFTGGEQYF. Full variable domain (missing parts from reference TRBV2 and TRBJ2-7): EPEVTQTPSHQVTQMGQEVILRCVPISNHLYFYWYRQILGQKVEFLVSFYNNEISEKSEIFDDQFSVERPDGSNFTLKIRSTKLEDSAMYFCASSFTGGEQYFGPGTRLTVT.